These T cell receptor beta chains were read from a single sample in a study of cytotoxic CD8 clonotypes in ibrutinib-treated CLL. The assay was immunoSEQ multiplex PCR, and TCRdb's table has in-frame clones only and misses some. The data hold 90,000 to 100,000 clones, with 70% to 85% observed a single time. The sequencing here drew on PBMCs, taken after 12 months of ibrutinib treatment. The receptors derive from a human donor with chronic lymphocytic leukemia. Each CDR3 is given with its conserved first and last residue. Fields, in order: V gene, J gene, D gene, clone size, CDR3 protein, CDR3 DNA. A D gene is named only where the DNA matches it firmly. A row's size may be missing; if present it is once, few, many or a size class.

v_gene: TRBV13; j_gene: TRBJ2-7; d_gene: TRBD1; abundance: once; CDR3aa: CASRPGQGVYEQYF; CDR3nt: TGTGCCAGCAGACCAGGACAGGGGGTCTACGAGCAGTACTTC
v_gene: TRBV30; j_gene: TRBJ2-5; d_gene: TRBD2; abundance: .; CDR3aa: CARREAGGQETQYF; CDR3nt: TGTGCCCGAAGGGAAGCGGGGGGGCAAGAGACCCAGTACTTC
v_gene: TRBV4-1; j_gene: TRBJ1-4; d_gene: .; abundance: .; CDR3aa: CASSLYHRQDEKLFF; CDR3nt: TGCGCCAGCAGCCTCTACCATCGACAAGATGAAAAACTGTTTTTT
v_gene: TRBV7-2; j_gene: TRBJ2-7; d_gene: TRBD2; abundance: .; CDR3aa: CASSSYGLGEQYF; CDR3nt: TGTGCCAGCAGCTCATATGGACTAGGAGAGCAGTACTTC
v_gene: TRBV7-9; j_gene: TRBJ2-7; d_gene: TRBD2; abundance: .; CDR3aa: CASSLVGVGSGGYEQYF; CDR3nt: TGTGCCAGCAGCTTAGTCGGTGTAGGTAGCGGGGGTTACGAGCAGTACTTC
v_gene: TRBV6-6; j_gene: TRBJ2-7; d_gene: TRBD2; abundance: .; CDR3aa: CASSTGTTYEQYF; CDR3nt: TGTGCCAGCAGTACCGGGACTACCTACGAGCAGTACTTC
v_gene: TRBV7-6; j_gene: TRBJ2-1; d_gene: .; abundance: .; CDR3aa: CASSKGQPEQFF; CDR3nt: TGTGCCAGCAGCAAAGGACAGCCCGAGCAGTTCTTC
v_gene: TRBV5-6; j_gene: TRBJ1-1; d_gene: TRBD1; abundance: .; CDR3aa: CASSLRDRVPEAFF; CDR3nt: TGTGCCAGCAGCCTCCGGGACAGGGTCCCTGAAGCTTTCTTT
v_gene: TRBV6-1; j_gene: TRBJ1-2; d_gene: .; abundance: .; CDR3aa: CASSPSGDYGYTF; CDR3nt: TGTGCCAGCAGCCCGAGTGGAGACTATGGCTACACCTTC
v_gene: TRBV5-6; j_gene: TRBJ2-3; d_gene: .; abundance: .; CDR3aa: CASSLEAWFTDTQYF; CDR3nt: TGTGCCAGCAGCTTGGAAGCGTGGTTCACAGATACGCAGTATTTT
v_gene: TRBV6-1; j_gene: TRBJ2-2; d_gene: .; abundance: .; CDR3aa: CASSVDGGIGGELFF; CDR3nt: TGTGCCAGCAGTGTTGATGGAGGGATTGGAGGGGAGCTGTTTTTT
v_gene: TRBV5-1; j_gene: TRBJ2-5; d_gene: .; abundance: .; CDR3aa: CASSTTGQSQETQYF; CDR3nt: TGCGCCAGCAGCACTACCGGACAGAGCCAAGAGACCCAGTACTTC
v_gene: TRBV28; j_gene: TRBJ1-6; d_gene: TRBD1; abundance: .; CDR3aa: CASSPGQLNSPLHF; CDR3nt: TGTGCCAGCAGTCCGGGACAGCTTAATTCACCCCTCCACTTT
v_gene: TRBV5-5; j_gene: TRBJ1-6; d_gene: TRBD1; abundance: .; CDR3aa: CASSLLGTGSNSPLHF; CDR3nt: TGTGCCAGCAGCCTCTTGGGGACAGGGAGCAATTCACCCCTCCACTTT
v_gene: TRBV5-6; j_gene: TRBJ1-2; d_gene: .; abundance: .; CDR3aa: CASSFAGNYGYTF; CDR3nt: TGTGCCAGCAGCTTCGCGGGGAACTATGGCTACACCTTC